These T cell receptor beta chains were read from a single sample in a study of identical twins. TCRdb reprocessed the 5' RACE reads via MiXCR and lists one record per CDR3 protein. The sample records 200,000 to 300,000 distinct CDR3 sequences, 12% being singletons. This same sample was also taken into another study, of yellow fever vaccine responses in identical twins.

The specimen was memory (CD45RO+) T cells sorted from blood. The receptors here all came from a woman in her late teens or twenties in good health. The CDR3 runs from the conserved cysteine through the conserved F or W. The D gene is left open where the match is weak. Rows may omit the clone size; those that give it use once, few, many or a size class.

V	J	D	size	CDR3	DNA
TRBV6-5	TRBJ2-3	.	.	CASSSTALHGLEDTQYF	TGTGCCAGCAGTTCCACCGCACTTCACGGATTGGAAGATACGCAGTATTTT
TRBV4-3	TRBJ2-5	.	.	CASSQDLRETQYF	TGCGCCAGCAGCCAAGATCTCCGGGAGACCCAGTACTTC
TRBV6-1	TRBJ1-4	.	few	CASSVVKEKLFF	TGTGCCAGCAGTGTGGTTAAGGAAAAACTGTTTTTT
TRBV20-1	TRBJ2-1	.	few	CSASLTVGYNEQFF	TGCAGTGCTAGCCTGACGGTCGGCTACAATGAGCAGTTCTTC
TRBV20-1	TRBJ2-1	.	.	CSASILRPSSYNEQFF	TGCAGTGCTAGTATCCTGCGGCCAAGCTCCTACAATGAGCAGTTCTTC
TRBV20-1	TRBJ2-1	TRBD1	.	CSARPGQGAAREQFF	TGCAGTGCTAGACCGGGACAGGGGGCCGCTAGGGAGCAGTTCTTC
TRBV6-2/TRBV6-3	TRBJ2-1	TRBD1	few	CASSPGQGINNEQFF	TGTGCCAGCAGTCCGGGACAGGGAATCAACAATGAGCAGTTCTTC
TRBV27	TRBJ1-2	TRBD1	many	CASSPGGWSGYTF	TGTGCCAGCAGCCCAGGGGGTTGGAGTGGCTACACCTTC
TRBV6-6	TRBJ2-7	.	.	CASSQSDYEQYF	TGTGCCAGCAGTCAAAGCGACTACGAGCAGTACTTC
TRBV30	TRBJ2-7	TRBD1	.	CAITGGFNEQYF	TGTGCCATCACAGGGGGGTTTAACGAGCAGTACTTC
TRBV7-6	TRBJ2-7	.	few	CASSLNWGRSEQYF	TGTGCCAGCAGCTTAAATTGGGGCAGGTCCGAGCAGTACTTC
TRBV3-1	TRBJ1-5	TRBD1	few	CASSQGQGMPQHF	TGTGCCAGCAGCCAAGGACAGGGCATGCCCCAGCATTTT
TRBV7-2	TRBJ2-4	.	few	CASSSTYGTNIQYF	TGTGCCAGCAGCTCGACCTACGGGACAAACATTCAGTACTTC
TRBV12-3/TRBV12-4	TRBJ2-7	.	few	CASSLGRGPYF	TGTGCCAGCAGTTTAGGGCGGGGTCCGTACTTC
TRBV7-2	TRBJ2-5	TRBD1	few	CASSLAKGAVETQYF	TGTGCCAGCAGCTTAGCTAAGGGGGCAGTAGAGACCCAGTACTTC
TRBV29-1	TRBJ2-7	.	many	CSVEDEYSSYEQYF	TGCAGCGTTGAAGATGAGTACAGCTCCTACGAGCAGTACTTC
TRBV11-3	TRBJ2-7	.	many	CASSSSGYEQYF	TGTGCCAGCAGCTCCAGCGGCTACGAGCAGTACTTC
TRBV2	TRBJ1-1	TRBD1	.	CASRRTGENTEAFF	TGTGCCAGCAGGAGGACAGGGGAGAACACTGAAGCTTTCTTT
TRBV7-2	TRBJ2-7	.	few	CASSRISQGQQYF	TGTGCCAGCAGCCGCATCTCTCAGGGACAGCAGTACTTC
TRBV5-1	TRBJ2-1	TRBD2	.	CASSLIGYGEGKRNEQFF	TGCGCCAGCAGCTTAATTGGTTATGGGGAGGGAAAACGGAATGAGCAGTTCTTC
TRBV5-6	TRBJ2-5	.	.	CASSLVFGLETQYF	TGTGCCAGCAGCTTGGTTTTCGGGTTAGAGACCCAGTACTTC
TRBV20-1	TRBJ2-4	.	few	CSASAKNIQYF	TGCAGTGCTAGCGCCAAAAACATTCAGTACTTC
TRBV20-1	TRBJ2-4	.	few	CSASGPGANIQYF	TGCAGTGCTAGTGGTCCTGGGGCGAACATTCAGTACTTC
TRBV12-3/TRBV12-4	TRBJ1-3	.	many	CASSLSREGNTIYF	TGTGCCAGCAGCCTGTCCAGAGAGGGAAACACCATATATTTT
TRBV11-2	TRBJ1-6	.	few	CASSFSGQKGNSPLHF	TGTGCCAGCAGCTTCTCAGGACAGAAGGGTAATTCACCCCTCCACTTT
TRBV5-1	TRBJ2-7	.	.	CASSLVVGHEQYF	TGCGCCAGCAGCTTGGTAGTGGGGCACGAGCAGTACTTC
TRBV4-1	TRBJ2-7	.	few	CASSQGDKLYEQYF	TGCGCCAGCAGCCAGGGGGACAAATTATACGAGCAGTACTTC
TRBV20-1	TRBJ1-1	.	few	CSAEPRVDTEAFF	TGCAGTGCCGAGCCAAGGGTGGACACTGAAGCTTTCTTT
TRBV20-1	TRBJ2-7	.	.	CSATWTAYEQYF	TGCAGTGCGACCTGGACAGCCTACGAGCAGTACTTC
TRBV29-1	TRBJ1-3	.	few	CSVDKGGHTIYF	TGCAGCGTTGATAAGGGGGGACACACCATATATTTT
TRBV27	TRBJ2-3	.	.	CASSFDRRQSTDTQYF	TGTGCCAGCAGTTTCGACAGGAGACAAAGCACAGATACGCAGTATTTT
TRBV6-2/TRBV6-3	TRBJ2-2	.	.	CASSYNPWGTGELFF	TGTGCCAGCAGTTATAACCCCTGGGGCACCGGGGAGCTGTTTTTT
TRBV6-4	TRBJ2-1	.	few	CASSVSGANNEQFF	TGTGCCAGCAGTGTGTCAGGGGCTAACAATGAGCAGTTCTTC
TRBV6-2/TRBV6-3	TRBJ2-7	.	few	CASIQDGYEQYF	TGTGCCAGCATCCAGGACGGCTACGAGCAGTACTTC
TRBV12-3/TRBV12-4	TRBJ1-2	TRBD1	few	CASSRTGVGYGYTF	TGTGCCAGCAGCCGAACAGGGGTGGGGTATGGCTACACCTTC
TRBV24-1	TRBJ2-1	TRBD2	many	CATSASAGDSYNEQFF	TGTGCCACCAGTGCTTCCGCGGGGGACTCCTACAATGAGCAGTTCTTC
TRBV7-2	TRBJ2-1	.	.	CASSSDGGSGNEQFF	TGTGCCAGCAGCTCGGACGGGGGTTCGGGGAATGAGCAGTTCTTC
TRBV15	TRBJ2-7	TRBD2	few	CATSPSGSPYEQYF	TGTGCCACCAGTCCAAGCGGGAGTCCCTACGAGCAGTACTTC
TRBV28	TRBJ1-1	.	few	CASSPAGRTNTEAFF	TGTGCCAGCAGTCCCGCCGGACGTACGAACACTGAAGCTTTCTTT
TRBV6-1	TRBJ2-1	.	.	CASSPRTGQSYNEQFF	TGTGCCAGCAGCCCTCGAACCGGGCAGTCTTACAATGAGCAGTTCTTC
TRBV4-2	TRBJ2-7	.	.	CASSRVLGSYEQYF	TGTGCCAGCAGCCGAGTCTTAGGGAGCTACGAGCAGTACTTC
TRBV28	TRBJ2-3	TRBD2	few	CASSTIRTSGTDTQYF	TGTGCCAGCAGCACCATAAGGACTAGCGGCACAGATACGCAGTATTTT
TRBV7-8	TRBJ2-1	TRBD1	.	CASRVKGALFYNEQFF	TGTGCCAGCAGGGTTAAGGGGGCCTTATTTTACAATGAGCAGTTCTTC
TRBV12-3/TRBV12-4	TRBJ1-5	TRBD1	.	CASSPQGVDQPQHF	TGTGCCAGCAGCCCACAGGGGGTTGATCAGCCCCAGCATTTT
TRBV7-2	TRBJ2-5	.	few	CASKGYQETQYF	TGTGCCAGCAAGGGGTACCAAGAGACCCAGTACTTC
TRBV19	TRBJ2-6	.	.	CASSMGQSGANVLTF	TGTGCCAGTAGTATGGGACAATCTGGGGCCAACGTCCTGACTTTC
TRBV5-6	TRBJ2-3	.	.	CASSLAGSGRDSDTQYF	TGTGCCAGCAGCTTGGCGGGTTCCGGCAGAGACTCAGATACGCAGTATTTT
TRBV11-2	TRBJ2-1	TRBD2	many	CASNHVGGSSYNEQFF	TGTGCCAGCAACCACGTGGGGGGGAGCTCCTACAATGAGCAGTTCTTC
TRBV15	TRBJ2-7	.	many	CATSRDSYGTSYEQYF	TGTGCCACCAGCAGAGATTCATACGGGACTTCCTACGAGCAGTACTTC
TRBV12-3/TRBV12-4	TRBJ1-5	TRBD1	many	CASSWDSGQPQHF	TGTGCCAGCAGTTGGGACAGCGGGCAGCCCCAGCATTTT
TRBV7-8	TRBJ2-1	.	many	CASSFRGYNEQFF	TGTGCCAGCAGCTTCCGGGGCTACAATGAGCAGTTCTTC
TRBV5-1	TRBJ1-5	.	many	CASSLGRGDREHF	TGCGCCAGCAGCTTGGGGCGCGGGGACCGCGAGCATTTT